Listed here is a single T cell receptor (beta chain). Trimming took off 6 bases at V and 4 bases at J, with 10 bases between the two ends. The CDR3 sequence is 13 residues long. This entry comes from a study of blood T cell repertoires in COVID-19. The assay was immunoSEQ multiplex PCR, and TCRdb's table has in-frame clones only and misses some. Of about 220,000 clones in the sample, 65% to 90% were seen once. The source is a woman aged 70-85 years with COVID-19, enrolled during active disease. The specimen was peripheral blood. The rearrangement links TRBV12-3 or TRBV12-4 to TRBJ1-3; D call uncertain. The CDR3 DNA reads TGTGCCAGCAGGCAGGCATCCGGAAACACCATATATTTT. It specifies CASRQASGNTIYF.